The next 18 T cell receptor beta chains were all read from a single sample in a study of radiation and T cells in renal cell carcinoma. The time point here: blood 4 weeks post-SBRT, at nephrectomy. Treatment reported: 15 Gy SBRT to primary tumor, nephrectomy 4 weeks later. Data came from immunoSEQ multiplex PCR; TCRdb stores just in-frame clones and leaves some out. Of 120,000 to 150,000 clones in the sample, 75% to 90% were seen once. This material consisted of blood, taken from a patient whose treatment included radiotherapy and nephrectomy. All receptors come from a woman aged 50 to 60 with renal cell carcinoma.

This rearrangement joins TRBV6-5 to TRBJ2-3; a possible D gene is TRBD1 (6 bases). This CDR3 contains 15 residues. Trimming removed 6 bases at V and 1 base at J, with 14 bases between. CDR1 and CDR2 (germline): MNHEY, SVGAGI. Written as DNA, the CDR3 is TGTGCCAGCAGGTCAGACAGGCCCCGCACAGATACGCAGTATTTT. Residues: CASRSDRPRTDTQYF.

The rearrangement uses TRBV4-3 and TRBJ2-7; no reliable D call. CDR3 size: 13 residues. V was trimmed by 0 bases and J by 3 bases, leaving 6 bases between them. From germline, CDR1 is LGHNA and CDR2 YSLEER. The chain's CDR3 is CASSQDGIYEQYF. The CDR3, as DNA: TGCGCCAGCAGCCAAGACGGAATCTACGAGCAGTACTTC.

The chain carries TRBV28 and TRBJ1-3; 7 bases agree with TRBD1. This CDR3 region has 15 residues. V dropped 5 bases and J dropped 2; count of bases not matched to a gene: 6. Per germline, CDR1 MDHEN and CDR2 SYDVKM. Here the CDR3 DNA reads TGTGCCAGCAGTCACGGACAGGTGCCTGGAAACACCATATATTTT. This encodes CASSHGQVPGNTIYF.

This clone is a singleton in its sample. J is TRBJ2-7 and V is TRBV4-3, with TRBD1 identical over 10 bases. The CDR3 contains 17 residues. Per the germline V gene, CDR1 is LGHNA and CDR2 is YSLEER. The V gene end was trimmed by 4 bases and the J gene end by 1 base; junction bases not matched to a gene: 10. The CDR3 region has the DNA TGCGCCAGCAGCCCTTCGCCCGGGACAGGGGCATCCTACGAGCAGTACTTC. It translates to CASSPSPGTGASYEQYF.

The genes are TRBV5-1 and TRBJ2-7; D ambiguous. V was cut by 0 bases and J by 3 bases, with 13 bases left in between. This CDR3 spans 15 amino acids. The germline V gene has CDR1 SGHRS and CDR2 YFSETQ. This chain's CDR3 is CASSLDGLQHYEQYF. In DNA form, the CDR3 reads TGCGCCAGCAGCTTGGACGGCCTCCAGCACTACGAGCAGTACTTC.

V is TRBV19 and J is TRBJ2-5; 8 positions match TRBD2. Per the germline V gene, CDR1 is LNHDA and CDR2 is SQIVND (reference sequence). Unmatched junction bases numbered 6, after V lost 6 bases and J lost 3 bases. The CDR3 is made up of 14 amino acids. The CDR3 loop reads CASRSSGGEETQYF. DNA for the CDR3: TGTGCCAGTAGGTCAAGCGGGGGCGAAGAGACCCAGTACTTC.

The chain recombines TRBV5-1 with TRBJ2-1; possible D gene TRBD1, 6 bases. V was trimmed by 3 bases and J by 3 bases, leaving 13 bases between them. Per the germline V gene, CDR1 is SGHRS and CDR2 is YFSETQ. The CDR3 has 15 amino acids. CDR3 DNA: TGCGCCAGCAGCTCAGGGGCCCAAGGCTACAATGAGCAGTTCTTC. Its translation: CASSSGAQGYNEQFF.

This clone was found once. This chain uses TRBV28 with TRBJ2-3; 10 bases fit TRBD1. CDR3 size: 17 residues. V shed 7 bases and J 4 bases; nucleotides not matched to a gene: 14. Per germline, CDR1 MDHEN and CDR2 SYDVKM. CDR3 nucleotide sequence: TGTGCCAGCATCCCACTCCCGGGACAGGGGCCCCCAGATACGCAGTATTTT. Encoded protein: CASIPLPGQGPPDTQYF.

This clone was seen more than once but under ten times. As DNA, the CDR3 is TGTGCCATGAATGAAGGCCTCACAGATACGCAGTATTTT. Its protein is CAMNEGLTDTQYF. V and J are TRBV10-3 and TRBJ2-3; D is ambiguous. V was clipped by 9 bases and J by 2 bases, with 12 bases between them. In germline, CDR1 is ENHRY, CDR2 SYGVKD. CDR3 size: 13 residues.

J is TRBJ2-7 and V is TRBV7-8; 10 nucleotides agree with TRBD1. The CDR3 contains 19 residues. Germline lookup yields CDR1 SGHVS and CDR2 FQNEAQ. The V and J ends lost 4 bases and 6 bases, in that order; junction bases with no gene match: 21. This CDR3 is CASSYPGQGTGHYVGEQYF. The CDR3 DNA is TGTGCCAGCAGCTATCCGGGACAGGGGACAGGTCATTACGTAGGCGAGCAGTACTTC.

This sequence joins TRBV7-2 and TRBJ2-7; D gene unclear. The CDR3 has 14 residues. Germline CDR1 reads SGHTA; CDR2 reads FQGNSA. The germline V and J ends were trimmed by 3 bases and 5 bases, with 14 bases remaining between them. The CDR3 DNA sequence: TGTGCCAGCAGCTTTAACAACCCCGAGGACGAGCAGTACTTC. Translated: CASSFNNPEDEQYF.

The J gene is TRBJ2-1, the V gene TRBV6-1, with 9 bases lining up with TRBD1. The V segment lost 6 bases and the J segment 1 base; nucleotides outside the gene matches: 4. This CDR3 is built from 15 residues. Germline V gene lookup returns CDR1 MNHNS and CDR2 SASEGT. This CDR3 is CASRVDRGSYNEQFF. In DNA form, the CDR3 reads TGTGCCAGCAGGGTAGACAGGGGGTCCTACAATGAGCAGTTCTTC.

This clone was detected only a few times. The chain couples TRBV9 to TRBJ2-4, with a tentative D call TRBD1 (6 bases). CDR3 length: 13 residues. Germline V CDR1 and CDR2: SGDLS, YYNGEE. V was pared by 0 bases and J by 16 bases, with 17 bases between. DNA of the CDR3: TGTGCCAGCAGCGTAGGATTATGGGGGCCCCTATACTTC. It codes for CASSVGLWGPLYF. Drawing the rest from reference TRBV9 and TRBJ2-4, the complete variable domain is DSGVTQTPKHLITATGQRVTLRCSPRSGDLSVYWYQQSLDQGLQFLIQYYNGEERAKGNILERFSAQQFPDLHSELNLSSLELGDSALYFCASSVGLWGPLYFGAGTRLSVL.

This sequence joins TRBV4-2 and TRBJ2-7, with D tentatively TRBD1 or TRBD2 (6 bases each). Trimming shortened V by 4 bases and J by 5 bases, and 18 bases separated the two germline ends. Germline V CDR1 and CDR2: LGHNA, YNFKEQ. The CDR3 is 15 amino acids. CDR3 nucleotides: TGTGCCAGCAGCCCCAGGGCTAGGGGGGAACACGAGCAGTACTTC. Amino acid sequence: CASSPRARGEHEQYF.

The V and J genes are TRBV5-6 and TRBJ2-4; TRBD1 might be the D (5 bases). This CDR3 comprises 13 residues. V was pared by 9 bases and J by 8 bases, with 18 bases between. Germline CDR1 SGHDT, CDR2 YYEEEE. In nucleotides, the CDR3 is TGTGCCACCAAGAATACAGGTTACGACATTCAGTACTTC. It is translated as CATKNTGYDIQYF.

The rearrangement uses TRBV7-2 and TRBJ2-7, with 8 bases lining up with TRBD2. V shed 4 bases, J shed 0 bases, and the junction held 8 bases outside the gene matches. Per the germline V gene, CDR1 is SGHTA and CDR2 is FQGNSA. This CDR3 has 16 residues. The CDR3 region has the DNA TGTGCCAGCAGCTCCTTCGGGGGGGGCGGCTCCTACGAGCAGTACTTC. Encoded protein: CASSSFGGGGSYEQYF. The variable domain in full, completed from reference TRBV7-2 and TRBJ2-7, reads GAGVSQSPSNKVTEKGKDVELRCDPISGHTALYWYRQSLGQGLEFLIYFQGNSAPDKSGLPSDRFSAERTGGSVSTLTIQRTQQEDSAVYLCASSSFGGGGSYEQYFGPGTRLTVT.

The chain employs TRBV4-3 and TRBJ2-1; D possibly corresponds to TRBD2 (6 bases). V lost 0 bases and J lost 4, with 19 bases in between. Germline V gene sequence: CDR1 LGHNA, CDR2 YSLEER. The CDR3 consists of 18 residues. Here the CDR3 reads CASSQEYGASDWYNEQFF. The CDR3 region has the DNA TGCGCCAGCAGCCAAGAATATGGAGCTAGCGATTGGTACAATGAGCAGTTCTTC.

As to this clone: Relative to the germline gene, one junction end is altered; a read error may explain this. The chain carries TRBV6-9 and TRBJ2-4; D is uncertain. The CDR3 extends over 8 amino acids. Germline values: CDR1 MNHGY, CDR2 SVAAGI. The CDR3: CASTPKVF. The CDR3 DNA sequence: TGTGCCAGCACGCCGAAGGTCTTC.